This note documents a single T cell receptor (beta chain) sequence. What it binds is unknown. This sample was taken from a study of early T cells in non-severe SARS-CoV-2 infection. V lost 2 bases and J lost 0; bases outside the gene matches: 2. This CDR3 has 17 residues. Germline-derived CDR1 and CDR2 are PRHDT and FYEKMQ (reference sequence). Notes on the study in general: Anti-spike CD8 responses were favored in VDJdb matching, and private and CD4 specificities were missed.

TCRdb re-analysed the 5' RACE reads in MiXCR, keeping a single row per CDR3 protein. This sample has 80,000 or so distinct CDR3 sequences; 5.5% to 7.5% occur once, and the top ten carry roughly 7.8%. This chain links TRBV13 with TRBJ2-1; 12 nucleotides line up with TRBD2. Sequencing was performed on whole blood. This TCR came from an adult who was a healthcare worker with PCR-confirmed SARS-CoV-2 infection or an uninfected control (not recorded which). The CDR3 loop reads CASSLRLAGVSYNEQFF. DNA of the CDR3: TGTGCCAGCAGCTTAAGACTAGCGGGGGTCTCCTACAATGAGCAGTTCTTC.